This T cell receptor (beta chain) was sequenced during a study of technical replicates of blood from a few donors. This CDR3 has 14 residues. V lost 6 bases and J lost 5; bases outside the gene matches: 4. Looked up from germline, CDR1 is ENHRY and CDR2 is SYGVKD. Here immunoSEQ multiplex PCR was the method, and the copy in TCRdb shows in-frame clones only, minus some. The repertoire holds approximately 12,000 clones, approximately 79% seen once, with approximately 14% in the top ten. This receptor was obtained from a human donor in good health. Material: PBMCs. The rearrangement uses TRBV10-3 and TRBJ2-1; 10 nucleotides line up with TRBD2. The CDR3 DNA reads TGTGCCATCAGACCGGGACTAGCGAACAATGAGCAGTTCTTC. Protein sequence: CAIRPGLANNEQFF.